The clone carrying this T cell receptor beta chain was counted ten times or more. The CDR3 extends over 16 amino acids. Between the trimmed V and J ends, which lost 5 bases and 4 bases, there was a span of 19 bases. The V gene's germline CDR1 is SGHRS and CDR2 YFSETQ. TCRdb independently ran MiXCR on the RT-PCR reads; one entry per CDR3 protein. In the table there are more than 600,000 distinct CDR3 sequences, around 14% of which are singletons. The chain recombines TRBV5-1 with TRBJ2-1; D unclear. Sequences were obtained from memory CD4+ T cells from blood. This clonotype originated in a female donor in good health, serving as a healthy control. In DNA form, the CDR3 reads TGCGCCAGCAGGGAGCGAGTGGCCGCCGGGTACAATGAGCAGTTCTTC. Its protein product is CASRERVAAGYNEQFF.